Listed here are 11 T cell receptor beta chains from one sample, sequenced in a study of type 1 and type 2 diabetes patients. PCR was run on genomic DNA. A primer set of 30 forward and 13 reverse primers amplified the CDR3. MiXCR, run by TCRdb on the multiplex PCR reads, gives a single entry per CDR3 protein. The repertoire holds around 300,000 distinct CDR3 sequences, with around 50% as singletons. Material for sequencing was peripheral blood mononuclear cells (PBMCs). The receptor set was obtained from a man aged 18 to 30 with type 2 diabetes.

V and J are TRBV30 and TRBJ2-7, with 9 bases that match TRBD1. Germline V gene data show CDR1 as GTSNPN and CDR2 as SVGIG (reference sequence). The CDR3 extends over 15 amino acids. After removal of 2 bases from V and 5 bases from J, the junction contained 10 bases not matched to a gene. CDR3 sequence reads: CAWSRLGQGWDEQYF. CDR3 in DNA: TGTGCCTGGAGTCGATTGGGACAGGGTTGGGACGAGCAGTACTTC.

The V and J genes are TRBV2 and TRBJ1-2; possibly TRBD1 for D (6 bases). Trimming removed 6 bases from V and 8 bases from J, with 22 bases in between. Per germline, CDR1 SNHLY and CDR2 FYNNEI. There are 15 residues in the CDR3. The CDR3, as DNA: TGTGCCAGCAGGGGTGGGGCTGAGGGCAGGGGAGGCTACACCTTC. Protein product: CASRGGAEGRGGYTF.

This clonotype was detected only a few times. The V call is TRBV19, the J call TRBJ2-3; D may match TRBD1 or TRBD2 (5 bases each). This CDR3 spans 12 amino acids. V dropped 5 bases and J dropped 5 bases, with 8 bases sitting between them. Germline lookup yields CDR1 LNHDA and CDR2 SQIVND (reference sequence). The CDR3 DNA reads as TGTGCCAGTAGTGGGGGTGGAGATACGCAGTATTTT. It specifies CASSGGGDTQYF.

The gene calls are TRBV5-1 and TRBJ1-3; possible D gene TRBD1, 6 bases. The CDR3 covers 14 residues. Germline values: CDR1 SGHRS, CDR2 YFSETQ. Trimming pared 5 bases from V and 0 bases from J, leaving 9 bases between. DNA of the CDR3: TGCGCCAGCAGAGGGGGTAGCTCTGGAAACACCATATATTTT. Its translation is CASRGGSSGNTIYF.

This clonotype was seen a handful of times. The chain employs TRBV19 and TRBJ2-1, with 9 bases fitting TRBD1. The germline CDR1 and CDR2 sequences are LNHDA and SQIVND (reference sequence). This CDR3 region has 14 residues. V shed 5 bases, J shed 7 bases, and the junction held 6 bases outside the gene matches. The CDR3 loop is CASSGGTGYNEQFF. The CDR3 DNA sequence: TGTGCCAGTAGTGGCGGGACAGGGTATAATGAGCAGTTCTTC. Looking up the rest from reference TRBV19 and TRBJ2-1 gives the full variable domain: DGGITQSPKYLFRKEGQNVTLSCEQNLNHDAMYWYRQDPGQGLRLIYYSQIVNDFQKGDIAEGYSVSREKKESFPLTVTSAQKNPTAFYLCASSGGTGYNEQFFGPGTRLTVL.

The sample holds many counts of this clonotype. The chain employs TRBV19 and TRBJ1-1; D remains ambiguous. The CDR3 length is 13 residues. Between the trimmed V and J ends, which lost 3 bases and 5 bases, there was a span of 10 bases. Germline loops: CDR1 LNHDA, CDR2 SQIVND (reference sequence). The CDR3 nucleotides are TGTGCCAGTAGTATGGGGAGAGGAACTGAAGCTTTCTTT. Translated: CASSMGRGTEAFF.

The V gene is TRBV28, the J gene TRBJ2-3, with 11 bases lining up with TRBD1. The junction had 3 bases not matched to a gene; V was cut back by 4 bases and J by 3 bases. Germline lookup yields CDR1 MDHEN and CDR2 SYDVKM. The CDR3 is 15 residues long. The CDR3 region is CASSSGQGATDTQYF. The CDR3 coding sequence is TGTGCCAGCAGTTCCGGACAGGGGGCAACAGATACGCAGTATTTT.

The J gene is TRBJ1-4, the V gene TRBV20-1; the D gene is possibly TRBD1 (5 bases). The CDR3 runs 14 residues. Germline V gives CDR1 DFQATT, CDR2 SNEGSKA (reference sequence). V was trimmed by 4 bases and J by 5 bases, leaving 14 bases between them. In nucleotides, the CDR3 is TGCAGTGCTAAGGACGGGGCTCAAAATGAAAAACTGTTTTTT. It yields the protein CSAKDGAQNEKLFF.

V and J are TRBV28 and TRBJ1-1, with a weak D call TRBD1 (5 bases). CDR3 length: 15 residues. Germline V gene lookup returns CDR1 MDHEN and CDR2 SYDVKM. V was cut by 5 bases and J by 4 bases, with 17 bases left in between. The CDR3 here is CASSLPPMGGTEAFF. In DNA, the CDR3 is TGTGCCAGCAGTCTTCCCCCTATGGGGGGCACTGAAGCTTTCTTT.

The DNA of the CDR3 is TGCGCCAGCAGCCGAAATACCAACAATGAGCAGTTCTTC. This codes for CASSRNTNNEQFF. V and J are TRBV5-1 and TRBJ2-1; D is undetermined. The CDR3 runs to 13 residues. V gave up 4 bases and J gave up 5 bases, with 10 bases separating them. Germline lookup yields CDR1 SGHRS and CDR2 YFSETQ.

The chain couples TRBV28 to TRBJ2-7, with D perhaps matching TRBD1 (5 bases). Germline V gene data show CDR1 as MDHEN and CDR2 as SYDVKM. V gave up 7 bases and J gave up 1 base, with 11 bases separating them. The CDR3 runs to 13 residues. The CDR3 here is CASITQGSYEQYF. In nucleotides, the CDR3 is TGTGCCAGCATTACCCAGGGTTCCTACGAGCAGTACTTC.